These 2 T cell receptor beta chains were sequenced from one sample in a study of cytomegalovirus exposure and HLA in healthy donors. The PCR employed 60 Vbeta primers together with 13 Jbeta primers. Measured with immunoSEQ multiplex PCR; TCRdb has only the in-frame clones, and not every one. This sample has approximately 84,000 clones, with roughly 73% found just once. Material for sequencing was PBMCs. The source of these receptors is a man in his forties in good health and CMV-seronegative.

J is TRBJ2-2 and V is TRBV4-1; weak D call: TRBD2 (5 bases). Trimming took off 4 bases at V and 5 bases at J, with 17 bases between the two ends. Germline V gene sequence: CDR1 MGHRA, CDR2 YSYEKL. The CDR3 covers 16 residues. CDR3 coding DNA: TGCGCCAGCAGCCTTCTACGGACTCTCGTAACCGGGGAGCTGTTTTTT. Encoded protein: CASSLLRTLVTGELFF.

The chain employs TRBV10-3 and TRBJ1-4, with TRBD1 matching over 9 bases. The junction had 7 bases not matched to a gene; V was cut back by 8 bases and J by 6 bases. The CDR3 contains 14 residues. Looked up from germline, CDR1 is ENHRY and CDR2 is SYGVKD. CDR3 DNA sequence: TGTGCCATCCGGGGGACAGGGACGGATGAAAAACTGTTTTTT. Its translation: CAIRGTGTDEKLFF.